This T cell receptor (beta chain) was sequenced for a study of blood T cells in healthy people across ages. Primed by a sample-barcoded 5' primer and a J-beta primer mix, a second PCR proceeded for roughly 7 to 12 cycles. Template switching added a 12-random-nucleotide identifier to every cDNA molecule. TCRdb passed the 5' RACE reads through MiXCR, listing each CDR3 protein once. The sample has 700,000 to 800,000 distinct CDR3 sequences; roughly 45% are singletons. Study-level points and caveats: It was the long-lived donors that had more naive CD4+ cells and higher diversity than aged donors. Samples with more naive T cells showed higher observed beta diversity.

V lost 1 base and J 0 bases, leaving 13 bases between the germline ends. This CDR3 has 16 residues. Germline V gives CDR1 DFQATT, CDR2 SNEGSKA (reference sequence). For this clonotype: The antigen remains unidentified.

This TCR was recovered from a woman aged 55 to 70 in good health. Sequencing was done on a sample of blood. This chain uses TRBV20-1 with TRBJ1-5, with D maybe TRBD1 (5 bases). The CDR3, as DNA: TGCAGTGCTAGAGGAGGGTCGGGGGGTAGCAATCAGCCCCAGCATTTT. Amino acid sequence: CSARGGSGGSNQPQHF.